These 13 T cell receptor beta chains were all obtained from the same sample, sequenced in a study of shared clonotypes between healthy human individuals. TCRdb's table, derived via immunoSEQ multiplex PCR, lists solely in-frame clones and lacks some. This table holds roughly 300,000 clones, roughly 87% found once. Sequenced material: memory CD8+ T cells sorted from blood. Subset defined: CD45RO+ cells pooled with CCR7-negative TemRA cells. The receptors stem from a man younger than 35 in good health.

The chain is built from TRBV30 and TRBJ1-1; tentative D call: TRBD1 (6 bases). Germline CDR1 reads GTSNPN; CDR2 reads SVGIG (reference sequence). This CDR3 is 11 amino acids long. With 7 bases removed from V and 4 bases from J, the gap between germline ends came to 10 bases. CDR3 loop: CAFWGATEAFF. In DNA form, the CDR3 reads TGTGCCTTCTGGGGGGCCACTGAAGCTTTCTTT.

The chain carries TRBV5-1 and TRBJ2-3; D may be TRBD1 or TRBD2 (6 bases each). V lost 0 bases and J 3 bases, leaving 14 bases between the germline ends. Germline CDR1 and CDR2: SGHRS and YFSETQ. This CDR3 region has 16 residues. In nucleotides, the CDR3 is TGCGCCAGCAGCTTGGATAGGGGGGCGGGGACAGATACGCAGTATTTT. Amino acids: CASSLDRGAGTDTQYF.

V is TRBV4-1 and J is TRBJ1-3; a possible D gene is TRBD1 (5 bases). Germline loops: CDR1 MGHRA, CDR2 YSYEKL. The V end was cut by 1 base, the J end by 4 bases, with 8 bases between. The CDR3 has 14 amino acids. The CDR3 bases are TGCGCCAGCAGCCAAGCAGGGAGAGGAAACACCATATATTTT. It codes for CASSQAGRGNTIYF.

This clone was counted a few times. This chain uses TRBV6-5 with TRBJ1-2, with D hard to call. The CDR3 totals 13 residues. The V end lost 6 bases, the J end lost 4 bases, and 12 bases lay between the germline ends. Germline V gene sequence: CDR1 MNHEY, CDR2 SVGAGI. The CDR3 here is CASSIGRIYGYTF. CDR3 nucleotide sequence: TGTGCCAGCAGCATAGGACGGATCTATGGCTACACCTTC.

The V and J genes are TRBV4-3 and TRBJ1-2; D unresolved. Trimming took 1 base from V and 8 from J, leaving 17 bases between them. The CDR3 spans 15 residues. Germline V gene sequence: CDR1 LGHNA, CDR2 YSLEER. The CDR3 DNA follows: TGCGCCAGCAGCCAAGGTATCAACCCGGACCGGGGCTACACCTTC. Protein sequence: CASSQGINPDRGYTF.

The rearrangement uses TRBV7-9 and TRBJ1-2, with TRBD1 as a possible D gene (5 bases). Germline-derived CDR1 and CDR2 are SEHNR and FQNEAQ (reference sequence). The CDR3 sequence is 16 residues long. V gave up 5 bases and J gave up 0 bases, with 16 bases separating them. The CDR3 sequence: CASSPEGTPSNYGYTF. The CDR3 nucleotides are TGTGCCAGCAGCCCTGAGGGGACCCCTTCTAACTATGGCTACACCTTC.

This chain links TRBV10-3 with TRBJ1-2; maybe TRBD1 (5 bases). The germline gives CDR1 ENHRY, CDR2 SYGVKD. The ends were cut back, 6 bases at V and 3 bases at J, with 17 bases in the middle. The CDR3 consists of 15 residues. The CDR3, as DNA: TGTGCCATCAGCCTCAGGGAAAGGGGAGACTATGGCTACACCTTC. It translates to CAISLRERGDYGYTF.

The genes are TRBV6-5 and TRBJ2-3, with D perhaps being TRBD1 or TRBD2 (5 bases each). V lost 2 bases to trimming and J lost 6 bases, with 18 bases between them. Germline CDR1 MNHEY, CDR2 SVGAGI. The CDR3 covers 16 residues. The CDR3 region has the DNA TGTGCCAGCAGTTACATTCCGGGACCCCAACTGGATACGCAGTATTTT. Protein: CASSYIPGPQLDTQYF.

The gene calls are TRBV28 and TRBJ2-1; 9 nucleotides agree with TRBD2. The CDR3 runs 14 residues. V was clipped by 2 bases and J by 4 bases; unmatched bases: 0. Germline V gene sequence: CDR1 MDHEN, CDR2 SYDVKM. The CDR3 spells CASSLTSGYNEQFF. The DNA of the CDR3 is TGTGCCAGCAGTTTAACTAGCGGGTACAATGAGCAGTTCTTC.

This chain joins TRBV7-8 and TRBJ2-5; D is possibly TRBD1 or TRBD2 (5 bases each). V was clipped by 0 bases and J by 3 bases, with 14 bases between them. The CDR3 has 16 amino acids. Germline V gene lookup returns CDR1 SGHVS and CDR2 FQNEAQ. The chain's CDR3 is CASSLAYGGREETQYF. The CDR3 DNA is TGTGCCAGCAGCTTAGCGTATGGAGGCAGGGAAGAGACCCAGTACTTC. Variable domain in full (rest from reference TRBV7-8 and TRBJ2-5): GAGVSQSPRYKVAKRGQDVALRCDPISGHVSLFWYQQALGQGPEFLTYFQNEAQLDKSGLPSDRFFAERPEGSVSTLKIQRTQQEDSAVYLCASSLAYGGREETQYFGPGTRLLVL.

This chain links TRBV19 with TRBJ2-7; D is perhaps TRBD1 (6 bases). Germline CDR1 and CDR2: LNHDA and SQIVND (reference sequence). The CDR3 covers 14 residues. V was clipped by 4 bases and J by 5 bases, with 15 bases between them. The CDR3 loop reads CASSTRTAPHEQYF. CDR3 sequence (DNA): TGTGCCAGTAGTACCCGGACAGCCCCCCACGAGCAGTACTTC.

The CDR3 here is CAAGLAATYEQYF. In DNA, the CDR3 is TGTGCCGCGGGACTAGCGGCCACCTACGAGCAGTACTTC. The chain combines TRBV6-1 with TRBJ2-7; TRBD2 aligns across 11 bases. Germline CDR1 MNHNS, CDR2 SASEGT. V trimming: 11 bases; J trimming: 2 bases; junction bases outside the gene matches: 5. This CDR3 has 13 amino acids.

The V and J genes are TRBV7-8 and TRBJ2-1; 9 positions match TRBD2. CDR1 and CDR2 (germline): SGHVS, FQNEAQ. This CDR3 comprises 16 residues. With V trimmed by 1 base and J by 4 bases, 5 bases remained unmatched. CDR3 bases: TGTGCCAGCAGCTTAGTAAGGCTAGCGGGATACAATGAGCAGTTCTTC. This sequence encodes CASSLVRLAGYNEQFF.